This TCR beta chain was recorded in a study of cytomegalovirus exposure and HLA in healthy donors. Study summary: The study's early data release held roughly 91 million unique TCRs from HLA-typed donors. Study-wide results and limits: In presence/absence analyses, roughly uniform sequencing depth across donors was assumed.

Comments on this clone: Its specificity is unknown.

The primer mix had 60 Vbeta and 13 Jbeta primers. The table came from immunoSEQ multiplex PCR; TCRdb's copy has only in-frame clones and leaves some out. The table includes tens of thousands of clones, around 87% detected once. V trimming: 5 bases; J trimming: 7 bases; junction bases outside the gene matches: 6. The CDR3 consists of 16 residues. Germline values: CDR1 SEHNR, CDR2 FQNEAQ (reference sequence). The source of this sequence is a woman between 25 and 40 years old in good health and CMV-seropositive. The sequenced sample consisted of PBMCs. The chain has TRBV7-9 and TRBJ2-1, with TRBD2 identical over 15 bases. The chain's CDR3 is CASSPPGLAGGNEQFF. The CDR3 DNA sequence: TGTGCCAGCAGCCCGCCGGGACTAGCGGGAGGAAATGAGCAGTTCTTC.